Presented here are 27 T cell receptor beta chains from one specimen sequenced in a study of T cells in Graves' hyperthyroidism and ophthalmopathy (dated by TCRdb to the late 2010s). Libraries were built with multiplex PCR. Sequencing was performed on an Illumina HiSeq 2000. The TCR beta CDR3 regions were amplified from RNA transcripts. The TCR CDR3 was subjected to a first round of RT-PCR using the HTBI primer set and the Qiagen OneStep RT-PCR kit. TCRdb passed the public sequencing reads through fastp at Q25 and MiXCR, retaining productive beta sequences. Rows are unified per CDR3 protein, each entry keeping the most common DNA and genes. A total of hundreds of thousands of distinct CDR3 sequences appear in this sample, just under 20% of them only once. The top ten clones comprise roughly 47% of the sample. Sequencing used blood. Source of these receptors: a man between 35 and 55 years old with Graves' ophthalmopathy.

The chain couples TRBV11-3 to TRBJ2-2, with 8 bases that match TRBD1. After removal of 5 bases from V and 4 bases from J, the junction contained 6 bases not matched to a gene. Germline CDR1 reads SGHNT; CDR2 reads YENEEA. CDR3 length: 15 amino acids. This chain's CDR3 is CASSPDRGGTGELFF. Here the CDR3 DNA reads TGTGCCAGCAGCCCCGACAGGGGCGGCACCGGGGAGCTGTTTTTT.

V gene TRBV12-3 or TRBV12-4 combines with J gene TRBJ1-4; D possibly corresponds to TRBD1 (6 bases). Trimming removed 6 bases at V and 0 bases at J, with 11 bases between. This CDR3 is 15 amino acids long. In nucleotides, the CDR3 is TGTGCCAGCAGCGGTTCAGGGGCAACTAATGAAAAACTGTTTTTT. This encodes CASSGSGATNEKLFF.

This clonotype was counted between two and nine times. V usage is TRBV28 and J usage is TRBJ2-5; D not certain. The CDR3 is made up of 15 amino acids. V lost 2 bases to trimming and J lost 2 bases, with 12 bases between them. Germline V CDR1 and CDR2: MDHEN, SYDVKM. This CDR3 is CASSLPLGPQETQYF. The CDR3, as DNA: TGTGCCAGCAGTTTACCTTTAGGGCCACAAGAGACCCAGTACTTC.

This chain uses TRBV19 with TRBJ2-2, with 12 bases aligning to TRBD2. Trimming took 4 bases from V and 5 from J; bases not matched to a gene: 14. Germline assignment: CDR1 LNHDA and CDR2 SQIVND (reference sequence). This CDR3 has 19 amino acids. In DNA, the CDR3 is TGTGCCAGTAGTAGGGATGGACTAGCGGGAACCTCGAGGACCGGGGAGCTGTTTTTT. Encoded protein: CASSRDGLAGTSRTGELFF.

This clonotype was seen ten or more times. The V gene is TRBV20-1, the J gene TRBJ2-1, with 9 positions matching TRBD2. The J segment lost 7 bases and the V segment lost 4 bases, leaving 14 bases of the junction unmatched. Germline V CDR1 and CDR2: DFQATT, SNEGSKA (reference sequence). CDR3 length: 16 amino acids. CDR3 residues: CSATPTGRGGRNEQFF. CDR3 DNA: TGCAGTGCTACTCCCACGGGGCGGGGGGGCCGAAATGAGCAGTTCTTC.

This clonotype has ten or more counts. The gene calls are TRBV20-1 and TRBJ2-1, with 12 bases aligning to TRBD2. This CDR3 comprises 15 residues. The germline CDR1 and CDR2 sequences are DFQATT and SNEGSKA (reference sequence). J was trimmed by 3 bases and V by 3 bases; bases with no gene match: 3. The CDR3 sequence is CSARETSGGYNEQFF. As DNA, the CDR3 is TGCAGTGCTAGGGAGACTAGCGGGGGCTACAATGAGCAGTTCTTC.

J is TRBJ2-6 and V is TRBV7-2, with 11 positions matching TRBD2. Trimming at V came to 2 bases and at J to 0 bases, leaving 0 bases not matched to a gene. The germline V gene encodes CDR1 SGHTA and CDR2 FQGNSA. CDR3 length: 17 amino acids. The CDR3 DNA sequence: TGTGCCAGCAGCTTACTAGCGGGAGGCTCTGGGGCCAACGTCCTGACTTTC. As protein: CASSLLAGGSGANVLTF. The full variable domain, in which reference TRBV7-2 and TRBJ2-6 provide the parts outside the CDR3, is GAGVSQSPSNKVTEKGKDVELRCDPISGHTALYWYRQSLGQGLEFLIYFQGNSAPDKSGLPSDRFSAERTGGSVSTLTIQRTQQEDSAVYLCASSLLAGGSGANVLTFGAGSRLTVL.

This clonotype was seen at least ten times. The chain uses TRBV18 and TRBJ2-5; TRBD1 matches at 12 bases. V gave up 0 bases and J gave up 4 bases; unmatched junction bases: 3. CDR3 size: 16 residues. Germline CDR1 is KGHSH and CDR2 is LQKENI. CDR3 region: CASSPPGTGGGETQYF. Here the CDR3 DNA reads TGTGCCAGCTCACCACCCGGGACAGGGGGCGGAGAGACCCAGTACTTC.

This clonotype appeared many times. The chain uses TRBV28 and TRBJ1-1; D gene uncertain. Trimming took off 4 bases at V and 10 bases at J, with 19 bases between the two ends. Germline V gene data show CDR1 as MDHEN and CDR2 as SYDVKM. CDR3 size: 14 residues. The CDR3: CASSYPVQVGPAFF. The CDR3 DNA sequence: TGTGCCAGCAGTTACCCGGTCCAAGTCGGTCCAGCTTTCTTT.

This clonotype has at least ten counts. This sequence joins TRBV7-2 and TRBJ2-7, with TRBD2 identical over 8 bases. CDR1 is SGHTA, CDR2 FQGNSA, per germline. This CDR3 comprises 14 residues. The junction had 5 bases not matched to a gene; V was cut back by 1 base and J by 6 bases. The CDR3 region has the DNA TGTGCCAGCAGCTTAGGGGCGGGAGGAAGCGAGCAGTACTTC. This encodes CASSLGAGGSEQYF.

The chain joins TRBV9 to TRBJ2-7; 9 bases fit TRBD1. CDR3 size: 16 residues. The V segment lost 0 bases and the J segment 5 bases; nucleotides outside the gene matches: 9. Germline CDR1 is SGDLS and CDR2 is YYNGEE. The CDR3 nucleotides read TGTGCCAGCAGCGTAGCCGCAGGACAGGGGACCCACGAGCAGTACTTC. As protein: CASSVAAGQGTHEQYF.

This clonotype has ten or more counts. The CDR3, as DNA: TGTGCCAGCAGAGGGGGACTGCCTGGGGAGACCCAGTACTTC. Its translation is CASRGGLPGETQYF. The V gene is TRBV2, the J gene TRBJ2-5; the D gene could be TRBD1 or TRBD2 (6 bases each). Germline V lookup: CDR1 SNHLY, CDR2 FYNNEI. This CDR3 is built from 14 residues. Trimming pared 6 bases from V and 5 bases from J, leaving 16 bases between. The whole variable domain, filled in from reference TRBV2 and TRBJ2-5, reads EPEVTQTPSHQVTQMGQEVILRCVPISNHLYFYWYRQILGQKVEFLVSFYNNEISEKSEIFDDQFSVERPDGSNFTLKIRSTKLEDSAMYFCASRGGLPGETQYFGPGTRLLVL.

The genes are TRBV9 and TRBJ2-3; 12 bases line up with TRBD2. V gave up 2 bases and J gave up 0 bases; unmatched junction bases: 4. Germline assignment: CDR1 SGDLS and CDR2 YYNGEE. The CDR3 loop spans 17 amino acids. DNA of the CDR3: TGTGCCAGCAGCGTCGGACTAGCGGGAACTAGCACAGATACGCAGTATTTT. Its protein is CASSVGLAGTSTDTQYF.

The V call is TRBV9, the J call TRBJ1-3; D may be TRBD1 (6 bases). CDR3 length: 12 residues. The ends were cut back, 6 bases at V and 3 bases at J, with 7 bases in the middle. CDR1 is SGDLS, CDR2 YYNGEE, per germline. This chain's CDR3 is CASTGVGNTIYF. DNA for the CDR3: TGTGCCAGCACAGGGGTTGGAAACACCATATATTTT.

This clonotype has a single count. The genes are TRBV12-3 or TRBV12-4 and TRBJ2-3; D is possibly TRBD1 (8 bases). Trimming removed 7 bases at V and 6 bases at J, with 20 bases between. CDR3 size: 15 residues. CDR3 in DNA: TGTGCCAGCACAACGGCACAGGGGGGGGAGGATACGCAGTATTTT. This translates into CASTTAQGGEDTQYF.

At least ten counts were recorded for this clonotype. The rearrangement uses TRBV6-1 and TRBJ2-7, with 7 bases that match TRBD1. V shed 4 bases, J shed 1 base, and the junction held 4 bases outside the gene matches. The CDR3 spans 14 residues. Per germline, CDR1 MNHNS and CDR2 SASEGT. The CDR3 region has the DNA TGTGCCAGCAGTGGATACAGGGGATCCTACGAGCAGTACTTC. Translated, it gives CASSGYRGSYEQYF.

This clonotype appeared a few times. This chain connects TRBV6-2 or TRBV6-3 to TRBJ2-3; maybe TRBD1 (5 bases). V was pared by 8 bases and J by 3 bases, with 9 bases between. Germline CDR1 is MNHEY and CDR2 is SVGEGT. The CDR3 spans 12 residues. CDR3 sequence: CASWQGTDTQYF. DNA of the CDR3: TGTGCCAGCTGGCAGGGTACAGATACGCAGTATTTT.

This chain uses TRBV19 with TRBJ1-5; possibly TRBD1 for D (6 bases). The CDR3 covers 17 residues. The ends were cut back, 7 bases at V and 0 bases at J, with 19 bases in the middle. CDR1 is LNHDA, CDR2 SQIVND, per germline (reference sequence). CDR3 amino acids: CASKTGHEEYSNQPQHF. The CDR3 DNA is TGTGCCAGTAAAACGGGACACGAGGAATATAGCAATCAGCCCCAGCATTTT.

The chain combines TRBV9 with TRBJ1-2; TRBD1 aligns across 7 bases. The CDR3 has 16 amino acids. In germline, CDR1 is SGDLS, CDR2 YYNGEE. Trimming cost V 4 bases and J 3 bases; bases outside gene matches: 12. In DNA form, the CDR3 reads TGTGCCAGCAGCCTTTCAACCGGGACAGTTTACTATGGCTACACCTTC. It yields the protein CASSLSTGTVYYGYTF. The full variable domain, with the rest looked up from reference TRBV9 and TRBJ1-2, is DSGVTQTPKHLITATGQRVTLRCSPRSGDLSVYWYQQSLDQGLQFLIQYYNGEERAKGNILERFSAQQFPDLHSELNLSSLELGDSALYFCASSLSTGTVYYGYTFGSGTRLTVV.

This clonotype was observed at least ten times. The chain has TRBV7-2 and TRBJ2-7; D may be TRBD2 (5 bases). Germline V gene lookup returns CDR1 SGHTA and CDR2 FQGNSA. CDR3 length: 11 amino acids. With 4 bases removed from V and 5 bases from J, the gap between germline ends came to 6 bases. CDR3 residues: CASSSSHEQYF. The DNA of the CDR3 is TGTGCCAGCAGCTCTAGCCACGAGCAGTACTTC.

Comment on this clonotype: A read error is possible here, since a much larger clone lies one base away. Without the conserved terminal phenylalanine or tryptophan, this CDR3 likely stems from a read error. The rearrangement uses TRBV28 and TRBJ2-2, with 10 positions matching TRBD2. Germline-derived CDR1 and CDR2 are MDHEN and SYDVKM. The CDR3 consists of 21 residues. Unmatched junction bases numbered 21, after V lost 3 bases and J lost 5 bases. CDR3 protein: CASSFPHPSERGGLLTGELFL. The CDR3 DNA reads as TGTGCCAGCAGTTTCCCTCACCCCTCGGAGCGGGGGGGCTTGTTAACCGGGGAGCTGTTTCTT.

This clonotype was recorded at least ten times. The chain is built from TRBV30 and TRBJ2-1; perhaps TRBD2 as D (6 bases). V dropped 1 base and J dropped 10 bases, with 17 bases sitting between them. Per the germline V gene, CDR1 is GTSNPN and CDR2 is SVGIG (reference sequence). The CDR3 consists of 14 residues. DNA of the CDR3: TGTGCCTGGAGTGCCCCGGGACTGCGGATAGAGCAGTTCTTC. Protein product: CAWSAPGLRIEQFF.

The rearrangement joins TRBV19 to TRBJ2-2; possibly TRBD1 or TRBD2 for D (7 bases each). Germline-derived CDR1 and CDR2 are LNHDA and SQIVND (reference sequence). Deletions cut 11 bases from V and 2 bases from J, with 15 bases between. The CDR3 sequence is 14 residues long. CDR3 nucleotide sequence: TGTGCCGCTCAGGGGGGGAGTAACACCGGGGAGCTGTTTTTT. It codes for CAAQGGSNTGELFF.

This clonotype came up many times. The chain has TRBV7-8 and TRBJ2-3, with 13 positions matching TRBD2. Germline-derived CDR1 and CDR2 are SGHVS and FQNEAQ. The CDR3 is 17 amino acids. The V segment lost 6 bases and the J segment 4 bases; nucleotides outside the gene matches: 10. CDR3 bases: TGTGCCAGCAGATTACTAGCGGGGGGGCCGTCGGCAGATACGCAGTATTTT. Amino acid sequence: CASRLLAGGPSADTQYF.

This clonotype was seen ten or more times. V and J are TRBV5-6 and TRBJ1-2; D not certain. CDR3 size: 12 residues. The V end was cut by 4 bases, the J end by 8 bases, with 12 bases between. In germline, CDR1 is SGHDT, CDR2 YYEEEE. The CDR3 region has the DNA TGTGCCAGCAGCCTCCCGACGGGGGGCTACACCTTC. Its protein product is CASSLPTGGYTF.

In its sample, this clonotype was seen a few times. The chain couples TRBV6-2 or TRBV6-3 to TRBJ1-1; maybe TRBD1 (5 bases). The germline V gene encodes CDR1 MNHEY and CDR2 SVGEGT. The length of the CDR3 is 15 residues. V lost 8 bases, J lost 5 bases, and 21 bases lay in between. CDR3 residues: CASRSWGYANTEAFF. CDR3 nucleotides: TGTGCCAGCCGAAGTTGGGGCTACGCGAATACTGAAGCTTTCTTT.

This clonotype was recorded only once. An end of the junction does not agree with germline; a read error may underlie this. This rearrangement joins TRBV12-3 or TRBV12-4 to TRBJ2-1, with D possibly being TRBD2 (6 bases). There are 14 residues in the CDR3. CDR3 amino acids: CASSHSGTYNGQFF. In DNA, the CDR3 is TGTGCCAGCAGCCATAGCGGAACCTACAATGGGCAGTTCTTC.